The rows below give T cell receptor beta chains drawn from one sample of a study of Graves' ophthalmopathy and Graves' hyperthyroidism. Via MiXCR, TCRdb re-called the multiplex PCR reads, giving one row per CDR3 protein. The data show tens of thousands of distinct CDR3 sequences, over 40% seen once. The sample was peripheral blood. These receptors were taken from an adult man with Graves' ophthalmopathy. CDR3s include the opening cysteine and the closing phenylalanine or tryptophan. A D gene is named only where the DNA matches it firmly. Rows give clone size only sometimes, using once, few, many, or a class for an expanded clone.

j_call clone_size v_call d_call cdr3_aa cdr3_nt
TRBJ2-1 many TRBV7-3 TRBD1 CASSPRQGHNEQFF TGTGCCAGCAGCCCTCGACAGGGGCACAATGAGCAGTTCTTC
TRBJ1-5 many TRBV7-8 . CASSSTRGVRGRQPQHF TGTGCCAGCAGCTCGACGCGGGGCGTGCGGGGGCGTCAGCCCCAGCATTTT
TRBJ2-1 . TRBV18 . CASSPSDTGFNEQFF TGTGCCAGCTCACCATCGGACACAGGTTTCAATGAGCAGTTCTTC
TRBJ1-1 many TRBV14 . CASSQESGRGTEAFF TGTGCCAGCAGCCAAGAATCAGGGAGAGGGACTGAAGCTTTCTTT
TRBJ1-4 many TRBV6-6 . CASSPGTDNEKLFF TGTGCCAGCAGTCCGGGGACGGATAATGAAAAACTGTTTTTT
TRBJ2-1 many TRBV7-9 . CASSLDWRIEQFF TGTGCCAGCAGCTTAGATTGGAGAATTGAGCAGTTCTTC
TRBJ1-5 . TRBV7-2 TRBD1 CASSVQGGDQLQQF TGTGCCAGCAGCGTACAGGGGGGGGATCAGCTCCAGCAATTT
TRBJ2-2 many TRBV4-1 . CASSPGVGELFF TGCGCCAGCAGCCCCGGCGTGGGGGAGCTGTTTTTT
TRBJ2-1 . TRBV15 TRBD2 CATSRDVGDPNLAGDNEQFF TGTGCCACCAGCAGAGATGTCGGGGATCCCAACTTAGCGGGAGACAATGAGCAGTTCTTC
TRBJ2-1 . TRBV7-4 . CASGGAERLGEQFF TGTGCCAGCGGGGGAGCGGAAAGATTGGGTGAGCAGTTCTTC
TRBJ2-3 few TRBV3-1 . CASSLVASGQYF TGTGCCAGCAGCCTAGTTGCCTCGGGGCAGTATTTT